The 5 T cell receptor beta chains given below trace back to one sample, sequenced in a study of blood T cell repertoires in COVID-19. This table comes from immunoSEQ multiplex PCR, and its TCRdb copy is limited to in-frame clones, with some not included. The profile shows almost 50,000 clones, about 71% of them singletons. The source material was peripheral blood. The receptors were sampled from a woman in her seventies with acute or convalescent COVID-19.

The rearrangement uses TRBV9 and TRBJ2-3, with 9 bases lining up with TRBD1. The CDR3 spans 16 residues. Unmatched junction bases numbered 8, after V lost 3 bases and J lost 3 bases. Germline-derived CDR1 and CDR2 are SGDLS and YYNGEE. Here the CDR3 reads CASSGQGVVRTDTQYF. The CDR3 coding sequence is TGTGCCAGCAGCGGACAGGGGGTGGTTCGGACAGATACGCAGTATTTT.

This sequence joins TRBV24-1 and TRBJ2-7; 8 positions match TRBD2. Germline loops: CDR1 KGHDR, CDR2 SFDVKD. This CDR3 region has 12 residues. The junction had 7 bases not matched to a gene; V was cut back by 4 bases and J by 12 bases. In DNA, the CDR3 is TGTGCCACCAGTGACCGAGCGGGGGACTTGTACTTC. Translating it yields CATSDRAGDLYF.

CDR3 sequence (DNA): TGCGCCAGCAGCTCCTCGGGACTAGCGGGGACCCACGAGCAGTACTTC. Amino acids: CASSSSGLAGTHEQYF. This sequence joins TRBV5-1 and TRBJ2-7, with TRBD2 matching 13 bases. Germline V CDR1 and CDR2: SGHRS, YFSETQ. The V segment lost 3 bases and the J segment 5 bases; nucleotides outside the gene matches: 8. The CDR3 totals 16 residues.

The genes are TRBV7-3 and TRBJ2-2; 8 bases map to TRBD2. CDR3 length equals 13 residues. Germline CDR1 is SGHTA and CDR2 is FQGTGA. V lost 9 bases and J lost 5; bases outside the gene matches: 5. CDR3 DNA: TGTGCCAGTCAGGTAGCGGGGACCGGGGAGCTGTTTTTT. Protein product: CASQVAGTGELFF. The full variable domain, in which reference TRBV7-3 and TRBJ2-2 provide the parts outside the CDR3, is GAGVSQTPSNKVTEKGKYVELRCDPISGHTALYWYRQSLGQGPEFLIYFQGTGAADDSGLPNDRFFAVRPEGSVSTLKIQRTERGDSAVYLCASQVAGTGELFFGEGSRLTVL.

The genes are TRBV13 and TRBJ2-5, with D unclear. V lost 5 bases and J lost 1, with 14 bases in between. Germline V gene sequence: CDR1 PRHDT, CDR2 FYEKMQ (reference sequence). This CDR3 contains 15 residues. CDR3 coding DNA: TGTGCCAGCAGCACTGATACGAATGCCCAAGAGACCCAGTACTTC. Translating gives CASSTDTNAQETQYF.